What follows are 4 T cell receptor beta chains derived from one specimen sequenced in a study of shared clonotypes between healthy human individuals. Libraries were prepared by immunoSEQ multiplex PCR; TCRdb keeps only in-frame clonotypes and omits some of them. The sample yields roughly 1,100,000 clones, under 80% seen once. Sequencing was carried out using memory CD4+ T cells sorted from blood. Subset meaning: CD45RA-negative fraction. The receptor source for this set is a young man in good health.

Of note for this clone: This specimen includes other DNA sequences encoding the same CDR3. The genes are TRBV18 and TRBJ2-7, with TRBD1 matching 8 bases. V shed 0 bases and J 6 bases; nucleotides not matched to a gene: 4. Germline assignment: CDR1 KGHSH and CDR2 LQKENI. The CDR3 has 14 amino acids. In DNA form, the CDR3 reads TGTGCCAGCTCACCACCTGCTGACAGGGGCGAGCAGTACTTC. Its translation: CASSPPADRGEQYF.

V and J are TRBV5-1 and TRBJ2-1; 7 positions match TRBD1. The V gene end was trimmed by 3 bases and the J gene end by 4 bases; junction bases not matched to a gene: 7. The CDR3 length is 15 residues. Germline loops: CDR1 SGHRS, CDR2 YFSETQ. The CDR3 loop reads CASSSIVQGYNEQFF. The CDR3 nucleotides read TGCGCCAGCAGCTCCATTGTACAGGGGTACAATGAGCAGTTCTTC. Based on the CDR3 plus reference TRBV5-1 and TRBJ2-1, the full variable domain is KAGVTQTPRYLIKTRGQQVTLSCSPISGHRSVSWYQQTPGQGLQFLFEYFSETQRNKGNFPGRFSGRQFSNSRSEMNVSTLELGDSALYLCASSSIVQGYNEQFFGPGTRLTVL.

This chain links TRBV9 with TRBJ2-5; possible D gene TRBD2, 6 bases. The CDR3 runs 14 residues. Trimming took off 3 bases at V and 5 bases at J, with 14 bases between the two ends. CDR1 is SGDLS and CDR2 is YYNGEE in the germline V gene. The CDR3 nucleotides read TGTGCCAGCAGCGCCAACGTGGGAGGCGAGACCCAGTACTTC. This translates into CASSANVGGETQYF.

This clone is a singleton in its sample. This chain connects TRBV18 to TRBJ1-5, with 7 positions matching TRBD1. Germline V CDR1 and CDR2: KGHSH, LQKENI. The length of the CDR3 is 15 residues. J lost 1 base, V lost 5 bases, and 5 bases had no gene match. As DNA, the CDR3 is TGTGCCAGCTCAAAGGAGGGGGCCAGCAATCAGCCCCAGCATTTT. Its protein product is CASSKEGASNQPQHF.